What follows describes a single T cell receptor (beta chain). Its antigen is not yet known. Base qualities are not at hand, and no much larger clone is one base apart. Using the deep immunoSEQ assay, TCR CDR3 regions were amplified from genomic DNA by multiplex PCR. Extracted genomic DNA from each cell subset was distributed evenly across all wells of several immunoSEQ 96-well plates, and each plate was treated as a replicate. For sorted subsets, each replicate PCR was loaded with about 0.2 ug genomic DNA, equivalent to 30,000 to 35,000 T cell genomes. The purified libraries were quantified using a Qubit 3.0 fluorometer, sized with a Bioanalyzer 2100, and then quantified again using the KAPA Library Quantification kit. Every immunoSEQ 96-well plate was sequenced on a separate single-read 150-cycle Illumina NextSeq 550 flow cell. Turning to the authors' computational methods: The immunoSEQ output contained only junctional sequences without quality scores, so filtering could not match that applied to full-length reads. To assign V/J genes and CDR3, sequences were annotated against IMGT germline references using PyIR, a Python wrapper for IgBLAST v1.9. Any read was removed if the V/J assignment was weak (E-value above 1e-6), the CDR3 was missing, or the read contained stop codons, out-of-frame junctions, or ambiguous translated residues. V3J clonotypes were defined as sequences sharing an identical inferred V gene, J gene, and CDR3 amino acid sequence. The percentage overlap between two repertoires was calculated by dividing the number of shared unique clonotypes by the size of the smaller repertoire. RTK rarefaction, the Chao1 estimator, and Recon v2.1 estimates of unobserved clonotypes were used to assess repertoire richness. Generation probabilities were computed with OLGA for all TCRbeta clonotypes obtained by the gDNA method from four donors. TCRdb took over this immuneACCESS table, retaining in-frame rearrangements with V and J assigned. Such tables are incomplete; in checked studies, under half of the missing clones stem from an unresolved V gene, and the remainder is unexplained. From that table come the V and J calls and clone size; the DNA was used to work out D and trimming. Present in this sample are fewer than 1.6 million clones, about 98.5% of which were seen just once. The top ten clonotypes cover over 0.3% of the sample.

The cysteine opens and the phenylalanine closes a CDR3 of 13 amino acids. Only the CDR3 part of the read is kept: 39 bases, read in frame from the first base. V is shortened by 6 bases, J by 5 bases, and the region joining them spans 11 bases. Based on the germline V gene, the CDR1 and CDR2 sequences are MDHEN and SYDVKM. The data were taken from a study of shared clonotypes between healthy human individuals (dated by TCRdb to the early 2020s). Background for the entire study: The cohort included a few men and a couple of women between 18 and 49 years of age. For each donor, CD4 naive and CD4 memory were each given three plates, CD8 naive was given two plates, and CD8 memory was given one plate. To estimate repertoire size and how much clonotypes are shared between individuals, the study performed deep sequencing of blood TCR repertoires from a handful of healthy adults. Different laboratories and diverse techniques were used to prepare libraries and sequence TCR repertoires, to increase sequencing depth and limit assay-specific biases. Leukapheresis yielded between about 0.8 and 9.5 billion PBMCs per donor. Study-level results and caveats: Sampling was restricted to blood, and TCR repertoires in tissue are likely to differ from TCR repertoires in blood. Even with the large sequencing depth, rarefaction of the sorted-subset datasets indicated that sequencing was incomplete. The small number of donors limited the genetic and exposure-history diversity represented. When a handful of donors were compared, the shared fraction of clonotypes was around 5.1% for naive CD4, approximately 3.3% for naive CD8, more than 2% for memory CD4, and 0.3% to 0.5% for memory CD8. Pairwise subsampling led to the expectation that sequencing depth would affect the degree of clonotype sharing among donors. Clonotypes shared by all four sorted-subset donors showed higher generation probabilities than non-shared clonotypes. Larger estimated clonotype richness was generally found for naive subsets than for memory subsets.

Healthy HIV-negative adults with no recently reported acute infections or vaccinations were included as donors. Every donor was a Caucasian adult living in Nashville, Tennessee, USA. CD4+ T cells were enriched through magnetic negative selection, after which naive cells were positively selected on CD45RA and the remaining negative fraction served as the memory subset. Blood was obtained by leukapheresis, after which PBMCs were separated by Ficoll-Histopaque density gradient centrifugation and cryopreserved in liquid nitrogen vapor phase. Analytical flow cytometry was used to check the purity and quantity of each magnetically sorted T cell population. Genomic DNA was isolated from every sorted fraction and measured by UV absorbance on a Nanodrop 2000c.

The V and J genes are TRBV28 and TRBJ1-5, with no D gene named confidently. Source material: naive CD4+ T cells sorted from blood. Read against the paper, the sample's cell subset or site label means: CD45RA+ positively selected. The source of this sequence is a man aged 30 to 39 in good health. The DNA is TGTGCCAGCAGCCCCGACCGGTATCAGCCCCAGCATTTT. It codes for CASSPDRYQPQHF.